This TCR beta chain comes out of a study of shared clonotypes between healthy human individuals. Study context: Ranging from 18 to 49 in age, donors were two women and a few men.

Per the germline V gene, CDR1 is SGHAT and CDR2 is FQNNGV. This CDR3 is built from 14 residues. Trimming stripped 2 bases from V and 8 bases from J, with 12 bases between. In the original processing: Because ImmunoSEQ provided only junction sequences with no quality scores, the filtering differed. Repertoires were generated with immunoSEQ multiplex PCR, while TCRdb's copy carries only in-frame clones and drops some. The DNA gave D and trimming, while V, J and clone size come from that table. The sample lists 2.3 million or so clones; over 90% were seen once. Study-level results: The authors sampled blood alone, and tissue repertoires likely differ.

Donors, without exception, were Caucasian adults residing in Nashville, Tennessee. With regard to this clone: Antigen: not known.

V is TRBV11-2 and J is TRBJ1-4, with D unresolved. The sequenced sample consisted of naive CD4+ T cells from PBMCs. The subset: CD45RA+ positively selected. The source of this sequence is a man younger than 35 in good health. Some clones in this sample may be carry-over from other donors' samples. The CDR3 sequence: CASSLKVWAEKLFF. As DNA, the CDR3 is TGTGCCAGCAGCTTAAAAGTTTGGGCCGAAAAACTGTTTTTT. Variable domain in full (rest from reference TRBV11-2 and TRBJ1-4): EAGVAQSPRYKIIEKRQSVAFWCNPISGHATLYWYQQILGQGPKLLIQFQNNGVVDDSQLPKDRFSAERLKGVDSTLKIQPAKLEDSAVYLCASSLKVWAEKLFFGSGTQLSVL.